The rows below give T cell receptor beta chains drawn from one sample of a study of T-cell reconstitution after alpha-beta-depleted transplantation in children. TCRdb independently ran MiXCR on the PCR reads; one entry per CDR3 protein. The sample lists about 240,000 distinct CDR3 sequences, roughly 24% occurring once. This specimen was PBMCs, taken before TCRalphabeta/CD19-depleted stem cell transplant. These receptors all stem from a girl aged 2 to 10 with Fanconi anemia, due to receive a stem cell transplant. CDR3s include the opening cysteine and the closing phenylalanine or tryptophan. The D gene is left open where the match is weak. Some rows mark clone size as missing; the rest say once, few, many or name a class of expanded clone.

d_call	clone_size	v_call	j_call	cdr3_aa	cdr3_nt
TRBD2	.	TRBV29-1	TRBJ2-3	CSVEIGRDTQYF	TGCAGCGTTGAAATCGGGAGGGATACGCAGTATTTT
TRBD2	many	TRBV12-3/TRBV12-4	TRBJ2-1	CASSPGTSYNEQFF	TGTGCCAGCAGTCCCGGGACTAGCTACAATGAGCAGTTCTTC
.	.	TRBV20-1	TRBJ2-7	CSARDRGRTYEQYF	TGCAGTGCTAGAGATCGAGGCCGGACCTACGAGCAGTACTTC
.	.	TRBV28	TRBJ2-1	CASSPVADNEQFF	TGTGCCAGCAGCCCGGTAGCGGACAATGAGCAGTTCTTC
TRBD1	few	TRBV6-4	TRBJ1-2	CASSDRTGGNYGYTF	TGTGCCAGCAGTGACCGGACAGGGGGTAACTATGGCTACACCTTC
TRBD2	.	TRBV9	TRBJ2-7	CASSAGGSQSYEQYF	TGTGCCAGCAGCGCCGGCGGGAGTCAATCCTACGAGCAGTACTTC
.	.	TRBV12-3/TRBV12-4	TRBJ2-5	CASSLALGNPQETQYF	TGTGCCAGCAGTTTAGCGCTGGGGAATCCACAAGAGACCCAGTACTTC
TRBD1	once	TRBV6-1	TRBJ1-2	CASRTGEGPSYGYTF	TGTGCCAGCAGGACAGGGGAAGGCCCTAGCTATGGCTACACCTTC
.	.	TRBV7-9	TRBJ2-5	CASTTRIQETQYF	TGTGCCAGCACGACGAGGATTCAAGAGACCCAGTACTTC
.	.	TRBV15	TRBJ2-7	CATSRGPGIEQYF	TGTGCCACCAGCAGAGGGCCGGGGATCGAGCAGTACTTC